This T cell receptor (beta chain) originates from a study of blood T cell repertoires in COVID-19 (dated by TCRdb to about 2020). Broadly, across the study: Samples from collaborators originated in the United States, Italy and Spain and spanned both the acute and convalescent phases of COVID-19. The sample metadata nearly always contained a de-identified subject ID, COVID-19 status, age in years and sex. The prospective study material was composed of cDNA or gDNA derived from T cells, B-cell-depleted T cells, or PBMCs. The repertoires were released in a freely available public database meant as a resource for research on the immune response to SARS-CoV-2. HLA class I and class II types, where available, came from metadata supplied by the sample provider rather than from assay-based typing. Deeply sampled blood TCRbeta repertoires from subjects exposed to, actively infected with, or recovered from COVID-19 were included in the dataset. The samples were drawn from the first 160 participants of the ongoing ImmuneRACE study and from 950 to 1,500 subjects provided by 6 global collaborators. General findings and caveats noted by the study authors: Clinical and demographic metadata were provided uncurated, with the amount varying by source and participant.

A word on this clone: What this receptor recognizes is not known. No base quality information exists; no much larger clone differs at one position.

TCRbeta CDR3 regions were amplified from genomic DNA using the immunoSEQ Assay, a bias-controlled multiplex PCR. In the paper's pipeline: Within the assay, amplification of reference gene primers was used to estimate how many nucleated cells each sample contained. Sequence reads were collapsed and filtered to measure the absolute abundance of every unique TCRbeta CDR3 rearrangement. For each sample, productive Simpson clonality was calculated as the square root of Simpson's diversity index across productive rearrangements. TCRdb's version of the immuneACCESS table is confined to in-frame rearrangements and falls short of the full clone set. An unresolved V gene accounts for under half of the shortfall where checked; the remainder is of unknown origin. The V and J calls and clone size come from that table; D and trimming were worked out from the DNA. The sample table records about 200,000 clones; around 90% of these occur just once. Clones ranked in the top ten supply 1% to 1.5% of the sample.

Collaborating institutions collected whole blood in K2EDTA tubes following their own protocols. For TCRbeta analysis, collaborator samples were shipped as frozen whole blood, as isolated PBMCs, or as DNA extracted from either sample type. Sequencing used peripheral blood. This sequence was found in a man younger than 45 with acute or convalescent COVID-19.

In nucleotide form, the sequence is TGTGCCAGCAGTCCGGCCCCGGGGGTGGGCTACACCTTC. It codes for CASSPAPGVGYTF. The chain joins TRBV12-3 or TRBV12-4 to TRBJ1-2; TRBD1 is a weak D gene call, 5 bases matching. Trimming costs V 5 bases and J 8 bases, and their ends lie 15 bases apart. Its CDR3 holds 13 amino acids, cysteine through phenylalanine. Just CDR3 DNA is preserved here, 39 bases in frame from base 1.